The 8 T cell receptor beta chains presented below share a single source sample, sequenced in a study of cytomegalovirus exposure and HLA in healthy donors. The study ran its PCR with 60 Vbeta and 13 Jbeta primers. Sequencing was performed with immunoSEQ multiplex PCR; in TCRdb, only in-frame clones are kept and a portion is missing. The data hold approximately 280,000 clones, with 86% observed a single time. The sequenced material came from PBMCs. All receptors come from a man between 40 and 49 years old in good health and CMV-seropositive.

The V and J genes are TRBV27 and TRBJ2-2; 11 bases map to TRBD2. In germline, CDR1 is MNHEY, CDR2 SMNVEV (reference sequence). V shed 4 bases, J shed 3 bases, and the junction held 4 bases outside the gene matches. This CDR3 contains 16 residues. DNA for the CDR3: TGTGCCAGCAGTTCCGGGACTAGCGGTGACACCGGGGAGCTGTTTTTT. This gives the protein CASSSGTSGDTGELFF.

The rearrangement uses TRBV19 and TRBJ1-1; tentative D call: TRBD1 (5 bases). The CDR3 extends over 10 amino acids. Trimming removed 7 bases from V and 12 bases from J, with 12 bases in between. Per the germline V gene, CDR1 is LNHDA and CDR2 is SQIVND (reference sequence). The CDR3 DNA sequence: TGTGCCAGTACGGGCAGGGTAACTTTCTTT. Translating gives CASTGRVTFF.

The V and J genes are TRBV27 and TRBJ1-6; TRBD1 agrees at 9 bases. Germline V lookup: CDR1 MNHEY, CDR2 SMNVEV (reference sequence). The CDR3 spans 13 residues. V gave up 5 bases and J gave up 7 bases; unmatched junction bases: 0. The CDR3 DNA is TGTGCCAGCAGTGGACAGGGGAATTCACCCCTCCACTTT. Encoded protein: CASSGQGNSPLHF.

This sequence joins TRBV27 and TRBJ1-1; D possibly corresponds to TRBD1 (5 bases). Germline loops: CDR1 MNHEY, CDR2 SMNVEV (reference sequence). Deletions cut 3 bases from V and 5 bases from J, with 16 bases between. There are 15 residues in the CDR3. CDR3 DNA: TGTGCCAGCAGTTTTTCCCCACCGGGGGAAACTGAAGCTTTCTTT. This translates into CASSFSPPGETEAFF.

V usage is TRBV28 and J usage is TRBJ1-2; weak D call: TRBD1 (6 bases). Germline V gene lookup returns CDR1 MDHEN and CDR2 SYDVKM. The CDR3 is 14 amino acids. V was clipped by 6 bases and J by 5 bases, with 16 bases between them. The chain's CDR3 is CASSPGVIDYGYTF. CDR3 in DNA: TGTGCCAGCAGCCCAGGGGTTATTGATTATGGCTACACCTTC.

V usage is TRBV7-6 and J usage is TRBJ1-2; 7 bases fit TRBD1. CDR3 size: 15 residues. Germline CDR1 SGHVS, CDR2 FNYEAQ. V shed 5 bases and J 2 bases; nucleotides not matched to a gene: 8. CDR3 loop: CASSAWDRQNYGYTF. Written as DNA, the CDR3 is TGTGCCAGCAGCGCCTGGGACAGACAGAACTATGGCTACACCTTC.

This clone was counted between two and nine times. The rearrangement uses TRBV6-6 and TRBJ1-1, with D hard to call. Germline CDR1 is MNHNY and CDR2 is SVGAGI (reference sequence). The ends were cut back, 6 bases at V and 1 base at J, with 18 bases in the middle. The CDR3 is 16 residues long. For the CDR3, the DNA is TGTGCCAGCAGGGGTCAGGCCACGACAACGAACACTGAAGCTTTCTTT. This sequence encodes CASRGQATTTNTEAFF.

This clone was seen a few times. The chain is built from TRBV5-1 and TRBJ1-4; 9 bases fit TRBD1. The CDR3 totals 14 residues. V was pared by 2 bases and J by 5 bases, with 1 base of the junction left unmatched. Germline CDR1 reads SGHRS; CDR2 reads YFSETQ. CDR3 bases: TGCGCCAGCAGCTTCGGACAGGGGAATGAAAAACTGTTTTTT. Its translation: CASSFGQGNEKLFF.